Below are 29 T cell receptor beta chains sequenced from a single sample in a study of T cell responses to AZD1222 COVID-19 vaccine. Repertoires were generated with immunoSEQ multiplex PCR, while TCRdb's copy carries only in-frame clones and drops some. The table shows some 130,000 clones, with approximately 90% occurring only once. This material consisted of peripheral blood, taken on day 0 of AZD1222 vaccination. Receptor source: an adult in good health.

This chain connects TRBV6-5 to TRBJ2-5, with D perhaps being TRBD1 or TRBD2 (5 bases each). Germline V gene data show CDR1 as MNHEY and CDR2 as SVGAGI. The length of the CDR3 is 14 residues. V was cut by 6 bases and J by 7 bases, with 18 bases left in between. In DNA, the CDR3 is TGTGCCAGCAGGTCACCGGGACGGACAATGACCCAGTACTTC. Translation: CASRSPGRTMTQYF.

The V gene is TRBV19, the J gene TRBJ1-3; perhaps TRBD1 as D (5 bases). The CDR3 is 17 amino acids. V gave up 4 bases and J gave up 0 bases, with 16 bases separating them. Germline V gene data show CDR1 as LNHDA and CDR2 as SQIVND (reference sequence). CDR3 in amino acids: CASSTPFGGSSGNTIYF. The CDR3 DNA sequence: TGTGCCAGTAGTACCCCATTTGGGGGGAGCTCTGGAAACACCATATATTTT.

The J gene is TRBJ1-3, the V gene TRBV30, with no clear D. CDR3 length: 15 amino acids. Germline loops: CDR1 GTSNPN, CDR2 SVGIG (reference sequence). Trimming left V 3 bases short and J 0 bases short, with 12 bases between. This chain's CDR3 is CAWSSRSYSGNTIYF. In DNA form, the CDR3 reads TGTGCCTGGAGCTCCAGGTCCTACTCTGGAAACACCATATATTTT.

The chain carries TRBV5-8 and TRBJ1-1; no reliable D call. With 4 bases removed from V and 4 bases from J, the gap between germline ends came to 8 bases. This CDR3 contains 12 residues. CDR1 SGHTS and CDR2 YDEGEE come from the germline V gene. The CDR3 DNA follows: TGTGCCAGCAGCATATGGGGCACTGAAGCTTTCTTT. As protein: CASSIWGTEAFF.

This sequence joins TRBV6-2 or TRBV6-3 and TRBJ2-2; D might be TRBD1 (6 bases). The CDR3 spans 15 residues. Germline V gene sequence: CDR1 MNHEY, CDR2 SVGEGT. The V end was cut by 5 bases, the J end by 6 bases, with 16 bases between. CDR3 loop: CASSTRDRPPGELFF. In DNA, the CDR3 is TGTGCCAGCAGTACCAGAGACAGGCCCCCCGGGGAGCTGTTTTTT.

V and J are TRBV12-3 or TRBV12-4 and TRBJ1-5; D not resolved. The germline V and J ends were trimmed by 5 bases and 11 bases, with 16 bases remaining between them. The CDR3 spans 13 residues. The CDR3, as DNA: TGTGCCAGCAGTCAAGGGCTAGGCGGAGCCCAGCATTTT. Encoded protein: CASSQGLGGAQHF.

The chain carries TRBV30 and TRBJ1-2; 7 nucleotides match TRBD1. Trimming at V came to 3 bases and at J to 4 bases, leaving 8 bases not matched to a gene. The CDR3 runs 14 residues. In germline, CDR1 is GTSNPN, CDR2 SVGIG (reference sequence). CDR3 sequence reads: CAWRKTGVSYGYTF. CDR3 nucleotides: TGTGCCTGGAGGAAAACAGGGGTGAGCTATGGCTACACCTTC.

CDR3 protein: CASSDLDGGTLCPGNTIYF. The CDR3 nucleotides are TGCGCCAGCAGTGATCTGGACGGTGGGACCCTCTGTCCTGGAAACACCATATATTTT. This sequence joins TRBV10-1 and TRBJ1-3, with a weak D call TRBD1 (5 bases). The CDR3 sequence is 19 residues long. CDR1 WNHNN and CDR2 SYGVQD come from the germline V gene (reference sequence). Trimming left V 3 bases short and J 2 bases short, with 23 bases between.

The chain links TRBV5-5 to TRBJ1-5, with D tentatively TRBD1 (6 bases). Germline V CDR1 and CDR2: SGHKS, YYEKEE (reference sequence). The V end was cut by 3 bases, the J end by 7 bases, with 11 bases between. The length of the CDR3 is 13 residues. The DNA for the CDR3 is TGTGCCAGCAGCTACAGGGAAGCCCAGCCCCAGCATTTT. Encoded protein: CASSYREAQPQHF.

J is TRBJ2-7 and V is TRBV14; tentative D call: TRBD2 (6 bases). The length of the CDR3 is 13 residues. Germline V gives CDR1 SGHDN, CDR2 FVKESK. V dropped 5 bases and J dropped 4 bases, with 12 bases sitting between them. The CDR3 reads CASSVRRGYEQYF. The CDR3 DNA follows: TGTGCCAGCAGCGTTAGGCGGGGTTACGAGCAGTACTTC.

CDR3 DNA sequence: TGCAGCGTTGTCCTTGGGGATACGCAGTATTTT. This encodes CSVVLGDTQYF. The chain joins TRBV29-1 to TRBJ2-3; D remains unclear. The CDR3 sequence is 11 residues long. CDR1 SQVTM and CDR2 ANQGSEA come from the germline V gene. Trimming removed 4 bases at V and 6 bases at J, with 8 bases between.

About this clone: Other nucleotide sequences in the sample specify the same CDR3. V usage is TRBV30 and J usage is TRBJ1-5; unclear D gene. Germline assignment: CDR1 GTSNPN and CDR2 SVGIG (reference sequence). The CDR3 runs to 13 residues. V was pared by 0 bases and J by 4 bases, with 7 bases between. The CDR3 DNA follows: TGTGCCTGGAGTGTCACGGGAAATCAGCCCCAGCATTTT. This sequence encodes CAWSVTGNQPQHF.

The V gene is TRBV10-3, the J gene TRBJ1-3; D ambiguous. CDR3 length: 13 residues. Germline CDR1 reads ENHRY; CDR2 reads SYGVKD. Trimming shortened V by 3 bases and J by 2 bases, and 5 bases separated the two germline ends. The CDR3 coding sequence is TGTGCCATCAGTGACTCAGCTGGAAACACCATATATTTT. Translating gives CAISDSAGNTIYF.

The chain uses TRBV7-9 and TRBJ2-1; maybe TRBD1 (5 bases). The V end lost 5 bases, the J end lost 1 base, and 12 bases lay between the germline ends. Germline V gene data show CDR1 as SEHNR and CDR2 as FQNEAQ (reference sequence). The CDR3 runs to 15 residues. CDR3 coding DNA: TGTGCCAGCAGCCCAGGTCAGGGATCCTACAATGAGCAGTTCTTC. It translates to CASSPGQGSYNEQFF.

V usage is TRBV29-1 and J usage is TRBJ2-3, with TRBD1 matching 7 bases. The germline V gene has CDR1 SQVTM and CDR2 ANQGSEA. This CDR3 is built from 13 residues. V gave up 5 bases and J gave up 2 bases; unmatched junction bases: 4. DNA of the CDR3: TGCAGCGTTCGGGGACAGCACACAGATACGCAGTATTTT. Translation gives CSVRGQHTDTQYF.

The sample holds one count of this clone. The rearrangement uses TRBV7-2 and TRBJ1-4; no reliable D call. Deletions cut 0 bases from V and 11 bases from J, with 4 bases between. Germline CDR1 and CDR2: SGHTA and FQGNSA. CDR3 length equals 11 residues. CDR3 in amino acids: CASSLARKLFF. CDR3 bases: TGTGCCAGCAGCTTAGCGAGGAAACTGTTTTTT. The whole variable domain, filled in from reference TRBV7-2 and TRBJ1-4, reads GAGVSQSPSNKVTEKGKDVELRCDPISGHTALYWYRQSLGQGLEFLIYFQGNSAPDKSGLPSDRFSAERTGGSVSTLTIQRTQQEDSAVYLCASSLARKLFFGSGTQLSVL.

The rearrangement joins TRBV11-1 to TRBJ2-2, with D unclear. V dropped 6 bases and J dropped 5 bases, with 7 bases sitting between them. CDR3 length: 12 amino acids. Germline CDR1 and CDR2: SGHAT and FQDESV (reference sequence). In DNA form, the CDR3 reads TGTGCCAGCAGAACAACAACCGGGGAGCTGTTTTTT. This sequence encodes CASRTTTGELFF.

The V gene is TRBV5-6, the J gene TRBJ1-2; D is ambiguous. Looked up from germline, CDR1 is SGHDT and CDR2 is YYEEEE. V was pared by 4 bases and J by 7 bases, with 17 bases between. CDR3 length equals 14 residues. CDR3 residues: CASSIDRGLSGYTF. The DNA for the CDR3 is TGTGCCAGCAGCATAGACCGCGGATTGAGTGGCTACACCTTC.

The chain carries TRBV18 and TRBJ2-3; 7 nucleotides align to TRBD2. Trimming removed 6 bases from V and 3 bases from J; junction bases left unmatched: 6. CDR1 is KGHSH, CDR2 LQKENI, per germline. The CDR3 runs to 14 residues. The chain's CDR3 is CASSTGGRTDTQYF. Here the CDR3 DNA reads TGTGCCAGCTCGACGGGAGGCAGGACAGATACGCAGTATTTT.

This chain joins TRBV14 and TRBJ2-7; possibly TRBD2 for D (5 bases). The CDR3 is 15 residues long. The ends were cut back, 0 bases at V and 7 bases at J, with 16 bases in the middle. Germline CDR1 is SGHDN and CDR2 is FVKESK. The CDR3 DNA reads TGTGCCAGCAGCCAAGACGTTCGGCTAGCTGGTGAGCAGTACTTC. This codes for CASSQDVRLAGEQYF.

The chain employs TRBV28 and TRBJ2-7; D not certain. This CDR3 contains 19 residues. The V end lost 3 bases, the J end lost 1 base, and 25 bases lay between the germline ends. Germline lookup yields CDR1 MDHEN and CDR2 SYDVKM. CDR3: CASSFVVLAGPDSSYEQYF. CDR3 DNA: TGTGCCAGCAGTTTTGTGGTCCTCGCAGGCCCTGACTCATCCTACGAGCAGTACTTC.

V is TRBV6-5 and J is TRBJ1-1; maybe TRBD1 (5 bases). V was trimmed by 5 bases and J by 5 bases, leaving 15 bases between them. Germline CDR1 is MNHEY and CDR2 is SVGAGI. This CDR3 has 14 amino acids. The CDR3 loop reads CASSPIPGMTEAFF. CDR3 in DNA: TGTGCCAGCAGTCCAATACCAGGGATGACTGAAGCTTTCTTT.

The rearrangement uses TRBV25-1 and TRBJ1-2; D is unresolved. This CDR3 comprises 16 residues. Trimming left V 1 base short and J 4 bases short, with 16 bases between. Germline V gene data show CDR1 as MGHDK and CDR2 as SYGVNS. CDR3 sequence reads: CASSESRRALGYGYTF. In DNA form, the CDR3 reads TGTGCCAGCAGTGAATCCCGACGGGCACTTGGCTATGGCTACACCTTC.

The chain employs TRBV6-5 and TRBJ1-2; D remains unclear. The CDR3 contains 12 residues. CDR1 and CDR2 from the germline V gene are MNHEY and SVGAGI. V lost 8 bases, J lost 2 bases, and 9 bases lay in between. The CDR3 DNA sequence: TGTGCCAGCCGGGGTGAGAACTATGGCTACACCTTC. It encodes CASRGENYGYTF.

The genes are TRBV19 and TRBJ1-4; no clear D. Germline V gene data show CDR1 as LNHDA and CDR2 as SQIVND (reference sequence). V was cut by 1 base and J by 0 bases, with 3 bases left in between. The CDR3 is made up of 14 amino acids. The CDR3 DNA reads TGTGCCAGTAGTATAGGGGCAACTAATGAAAAACTGTTTTTT. Its translation is CASSIGATNEKLFF. Full variable domain (remainder filled in from reference TRBV19 and TRBJ1-4): DGGITQSPKYLFRKEGQNVTLSCEQNLNHDAMYWYRQDPGQGLRLIYYSQIVNDFQKGDIAEGYSVSREKKESFPLTVTSAQKNPTAFYLCASSIGATNEKLFFGSGTQLSVL.

V gene TRBV4-3 combines with J gene TRBJ2-7; 7 bases are shared with TRBD2. The CDR3 has 13 amino acids. With V trimmed by 4 bases and J by 3 bases, 3 bases remained unmatched. Per germline, CDR1 LGHNA and CDR2 YSLEER. In DNA form, the CDR3 reads TGCGCCAGCAGCCTGTGGGGGGGCTACGAGCAGTACTTC. Amino acid sequence: CASSLWGGYEQYF.

J is TRBJ2-1 and V is TRBV20-1; no clear D. The CDR3 spans 11 residues. The germline CDR1 and CDR2 sequences are DFQATT and SNEGSKA (reference sequence). V lost 3 bases, J lost 7 bases, and 7 bases lay in between. The chain's CDR3 is CSASPRNEQFF. CDR3 nucleotide sequence: TGCAGTGCTAGTCCTAGAAATGAGCAGTTCTTC.

This rearrangement joins TRBV27 to TRBJ2-5; TRBD2 aligns across 9 bases. Trimming took 6 bases from V and 3 from J; bases not matched to a gene: 17. There are 18 residues in the CDR3. The germline CDR1 and CDR2 sequences are MNHEY and SMNVEV (reference sequence). In DNA form, the CDR3 reads TGTGCCAGCAGACTAGGGGGGCGGGAGGGCCAGAAGAAAGAGACCCAGTACTTC. Amino acid sequence: CASRLGGREGQKKETQYF.

This chain uses TRBV5-1 with TRBJ1-5; D is uncertain. V lost 0 bases to trimming and J lost 4 bases, with 8 bases between them. CDR1 and CDR2 from the germline V gene are SGHRS and YFSETQ. This CDR3 comprises 14 residues. The CDR3 loop is CASSLDSRNQPQHF. The CDR3 DNA reads as TGCGCCAGCAGCTTGGACTCCCGAAATCAGCCCCAGCATTTT.